This paragraph covers one T cell receptor beta chain sequence. Distinct nucleotide sequences in the sample also encode this CDR3. This specimen belongs to a study of blood T cell repertoires in COVID-19. This CDR3 contains 16 residues. With V trimmed by 0 bases and J by 0 bases, 2 bases remained unmatched. The V gene's germline CDR1 is SGHRS and CDR2 YFSETQ. Assay used: immunoSEQ multiplex PCR; TCRdb lists only in-frame clones, some missing. The sample lists 140,000 or so clones, approximately 83% occurring once. The sequencing input was peripheral blood. The chain has TRBV5-1 and TRBJ2-1; 8 bases agree with TRBD2. The receptor comes from a human donor in a cohort sampled during active COVID-19. CDR3 protein: CASSLGGGSSYNEQFF. In DNA form, the CDR3 reads TGCGCCAGCAGCTTGGGCGGGGGGTCCTCCTACAATGAGCAGTTCTTC.